This passage covers 28 T cell receptor beta chains from one sample sequenced in a study of T cells in Graves' hyperthyroidism and ophthalmopathy. Amplified TCR beta CDR3 regions derived from RNA transcripts. The HTBI primer set drove a first-round RT-PCR of the TCR CDR3. TCRdb re-analysed the multiplex PCR reads in MiXCR, keeping a single row per CDR3 protein. Of hundreds of thousands of distinct CDR3 sequences listed, 20% to 25% are singletons. Sequencing was carried out using blood. These receptors were taken from a man aged 25-45 years with Graves' ophthalmopathy.

At least ten counts were recorded for this clonotype. The rearrangement joins TRBV12-3 or TRBV12-4 to TRBJ2-3; weak D call: TRBD1 (6 bases). Trimming cost V 7 bases and J 0 bases, with 23 bases left between them. The CDR3 is made up of 18 amino acids. CDR3 sequence: CASNVYGTSSSSTDTQYF. The CDR3, as DNA: TGTGCCAGCAACGTCTACGGGACATCCTCATCTAGCACAGATACGCAGTATTTT.

J is TRBJ2-7 and V is TRBV20-1; D is possibly TRBD1 (6 bases). V lost 7 bases and J lost 0, with 16 bases in between. Germline V CDR1 and CDR2: DFQATT, SNEGSKA (reference sequence). The CDR3 totals 14 residues. CDR3 sequence reads: CSVQGTPSSYEQYF. CDR3 in DNA: TGCAGTGTACAGGGTACCCCTAGCTCCTACGAGCAGTACTTC.

This clonotype was seen ten or more times. The gene calls are TRBV28 and TRBJ1-2, with D perhaps TRBD1 (5 bases). V lost 2 bases, J lost 2 bases, and 9 bases lay in between. Germline CDR1 is MDHEN and CDR2 is SYDVKM. The CDR3 totals 14 residues. In DNA form, the CDR3 reads TGTGCCAGCAGTTTAGGACACCGCAACTATGGCTACACCTTC. This sequence encodes CASSLGHRNYGYTF.

In the case of this clonotype: At one end the junction does not follow the germline gene, possibly because of a read error. CDR3 amino acids: CASPPISGNTDTQYF. The DNA for the CDR3 is TGTGCCAGCCCACCGATAAGCGGGAACACAGATACGCAGTATTTT. This rearrangement joins TRBV18 to TRBJ2-3; 7 positions match TRBD2. Germline-derived CDR1 and CDR2 are KGHSH and LQKENI. The CDR3 loop spans 15 amino acids.

The chain carries TRBV19 and TRBJ2-1; D may match TRBD1 or TRBD2 (5 bases each). Trimming stripped 7 bases from V and 10 bases from J, with 14 bases between. The CDR3 spans 12 residues. Germline V gene data show CDR1 as LNHDA and CDR2 as SQIVND (reference sequence). The DNA for the CDR3 is TGTGCCAGTATCTCGGGGCGAAGAGAGCAGTTCTTC. Translating it yields CASISGRREQFF.

Notes on this clonotype: The DNA is left out, because the CDR3 cannot be placed on it with certainty; the CDR3 is given as TCRdb lists it. CDR3: CASSFYICSAIRGIQYF. The genes are TRBV7-9 and TRBJ2-4. Germline V CDR1 and CDR2: SEHNR, FQNEAQ (reference sequence). Counting both end residues, the CDR3 totals 17 amino acids.

This chain links TRBV20-1 with TRBJ2-7, with TRBD1 matching over 8 bases. CDR1 is DFQATT and CDR2 is SNEGSKA in the germline V gene (reference sequence). The CDR3 totals 14 residues. Trimming removed 5 bases from V and 3 bases from J; junction bases left unmatched: 9. In DNA, the CDR3 is TGCAGTGCTCCCACAGGGGGGTTGAGCTACGAGCAGTACTTC. Amino acids: CSAPTGGLSYEQYF.

The chain combines TRBV7-9 with TRBJ2-1; TRBD2 matches at 10 bases. The CDR3 is 15 amino acids. Germline loops: CDR1 SEHNR, CDR2 FQNEAQ (reference sequence). Trimming took 3 bases from V and 3 from J; bases not matched to a gene: 2. CDR3 nucleotide sequence: TGTGCCAGCAGCTTTCTAGCGGGAGACTACAATGAGCAGTTCTTC. Protein sequence: CASSFLAGDYNEQFF. Filled out from reference TRBV7-9 and TRBJ2-1, the complete variable domain reads DTGVSQNPRHKITKRGQNVTFRCDPISEHNRLYWYRQTLGQGPEFLTYFQNEAQLEKSRLLSDRFSAERPKGSFSTLEIQRTEQGDSAMYLCASSFLAGDYNEQFFGPGTRLTVL.

Many counts were recorded for this clonotype. The V call is TRBV28, the J call TRBJ2-1; 16 bases map to TRBD2. The V gene's germline CDR1 is MDHEN and CDR2 SYDVKM. The CDR3 loop spans 19 amino acids. Germline trimming cut 5 bases from V and 2 bases from J; bases unmatched to any gene: 9. DNA of the CDR3: TGTGCCAGCAGTCCCCCCGGGACTAGCGGGAGGGCCACCTACAATGAGCAGTTCTTC. Protein: CASSPPGTSGRATYNEQFF.

This clonotype has only a few counts. The chain is built from TRBV20-1 and TRBJ1-6, with TRBD1 identical over 7 bases. CDR1 DFQATT and CDR2 SNEGSKA come from the germline V gene (reference sequence). The V gene end was trimmed by 3 bases and the J gene end by 6 bases; junction bases not matched to a gene: 8. The CDR3 spans 15 residues. The CDR3 spells CSARGTGQLNSPLHF. The CDR3 DNA follows: TGCAGTGCTAGGGGCACGGGACAGCTTAATTCACCCCTCCACTTT.

Only one count was recorded for this clonotype. Here the CDR3 omits its conserved ending phenylalanine or tryptophan, so a read error is the likely source. V usage is TRBV27 and J usage is TRBJ2-7; 8 bases agree with TRBD1. V gave up 6 bases and J gave up 2 bases; unmatched junction bases: 9. Germline V gives CDR1 MNHEY, CDR2 SMNVEV (reference sequence). The CDR3 runs 15 residues. The CDR3 DNA reads as TGTGCCAGCAGCTTGGCAGGGGGCGCAACCTACGAGCAGTACTCC. It is translated as CASSLAGGATYEQYS.

The chain uses TRBV6-2 or TRBV6-3 and TRBJ2-2, with 7 positions matching TRBD2. The CDR3 has 16 residues. Germline V gives CDR1 MNHEY, CDR2 SVGEGT. V gave up 5 bases and J gave up 2 bases; unmatched junction bases: 8. As DNA, the CDR3 is TGTGCCAGCAGTCTACTAGCGCAATCCAACACCGGGGAGCTGTTTTTT. As protein: CASSLLAQSNTGELFF.

In this sample, this clonotype turned up a few times. The chain carries TRBV10-3 and TRBJ1-5; D unresolved. Germline CDR1 reads ENHRY; CDR2 reads SYGVKD. V lost 0 bases to trimming and J lost 3 bases, with 9 bases between them. The CDR3 covers 15 residues. For the CDR3, the DNA is TGTGCCATCAGTGAGTCGCTGGGAATCAATCAGCCCCAGCATTTT. Amino acids: CAISESLGINQPQHF.

The gene calls are TRBV14 and TRBJ2-2; no clear D. Trimming took 1 base from V and 2 from J, leaving 5 bases between them. The germline V gene encodes CDR1 SGHDN and CDR2 FVKESK. The CDR3 consists of 14 residues. CDR3: CASSQAINTGELFF. CDR3 bases: TGTGCCAGCAGCCAAGCGATCAACACCGGGGAGCTGTTTTTT.

This clonotype occurred a few times. The chain combines TRBV2 with TRBJ2-7, with 9 positions matching TRBD1. Trimming cost V 4 bases and J 4 bases; bases outside gene matches: 5. CDR3 size: 14 residues. Germline CDR1 SNHLY, CDR2 FYNNEI. This CDR3 reads CASSGTGDWYEQYF. CDR3 sequence (DNA): TGTGCCAGCAGTGGGACAGGGGACTGGTACGAGCAGTACTTC.

This clonotype has only one observation. The gene calls are TRBV29-1 and TRBJ1-2, with 7 bases that match TRBD1. CDR1 SQVTM and CDR2 ANQGSEA come from the germline V gene. The CDR3 length is 12 residues. Losses at the gene ends were 6 bases for V and 4 bases for J; bases not matched to a gene: 5. CDR3 nucleotides: TGCAGCGTCCTAGGGGGCATCTATGGCTACACCTTC. Protein: CSVLGGIYGYTF.

This clonotype has at least ten counts. The chain is built from TRBV11-2 and TRBJ1-2, with 8 bases that match TRBD1. V was clipped by 1 base and J by 6 bases; unmatched bases: 1. The CDR3 totals 13 residues. From germline, CDR1 is SGHAT and CDR2 FQNNGV. CDR3 bases: TGTGCCAGCAGCTTAGCGACAGGGGATGGCTACACCTTC. Translated, it gives CASSLATGDGYTF.

The chain carries TRBV6-9 and TRBJ2-3; 12 bases align to TRBD2. The length of the CDR3 is 19 residues. The germline V gene encodes CDR1 MNHGY and CDR2 SVAAGI. The junction had 11 bases not matched to a gene; V was cut back by 4 bases and J by 0 bases. This CDR3 is CASSSWLTSGRRSTDTQYF. The CDR3 coding sequence is TGTGCCAGCAGTTCCTGGTTAACTAGCGGGAGGCGCAGCACAGATACGCAGTATTTT.

This clonotype was seen only a few times. V gene TRBV9 combines with J gene TRBJ2-7; D unresolved. Germline values: CDR1 SGDLS, CDR2 YYNGEE. Trimming took 2 bases from V and 6 from J, leaving 12 bases between them. CDR3 length: 13 residues. The CDR3 here is CASSVSMWSEQYF. The CDR3 DNA sequence: TGTGCCAGCAGCGTCTCAATGTGGTCCGAGCAGTACTTC.

In this sample, this clonotype turned up a few times. V and J are TRBV4-1 and TRBJ2-1, with 8 nucleotides matching TRBD1. The length of the CDR3 is 17 residues. Trimming removed 0 bases from V and 3 bases from J; junction bases left unmatched: 7. Germline CDR1 MGHRA, CDR2 YSYEKL. This CDR3 is CASSQEGTGQGYNEQFF. The CDR3 coding sequence is TGCGCCAGCAGCCAAGAAGGGACCGGACAGGGCTACAATGAGCAGTTCTTC.

In its sample, this clonotype was seen a few times. This sequence joins TRBV27 and TRBJ1-6; 7 bases are shared with TRBD1. Germline V gives CDR1 MNHEY, CDR2 SMNVEV (reference sequence). Trimming at V came to 4 bases and at J to 4 bases, leaving 4 bases not matched to a gene. This CDR3 has 15 amino acids. The CDR3 coding sequence is TGTGCCAGCAGTTACGGGGGACAGTATAATTCACCCCTCCACTTT. This translates into CASSYGGQYNSPLHF.

The chain recombines TRBV29-1 with TRBJ2-1; D unclear. Trimming removed 3 bases at V and 0 bases at J, with 15 bases between. The CDR3 totals 16 residues. Germline loops: CDR1 SQVTM, CDR2 ANQGSEA. DNA of the CDR3: TGCAGCGTTGAGCGTGGCAGTAGAAGCTCCTACAATGAGCAGTTCTTC. Translation gives CSVERGSRSSYNEQFF.

This clonotype was seen at least ten times. The chain recombines TRBV5-1 with TRBJ2-1; TRBD2 matches at 7 bases. This CDR3 is 19 amino acids long. Germline assignment: CDR1 SGHRS and CDR2 YFSETQ. J was trimmed by 0 bases and V by 4 bases; bases with no gene match: 16. In DNA form, the CDR3 reads TGCGCCAGCAGCCTACCGGGACTAAGGAGCCACAGCTCCTACAATGAGCAGTTCTTC. Its protein is CASSLPGLRSHSSYNEQFF. Combining the CDR3 with reference TRBV5-1 and TRBJ2-1 gives the whole variable domain KAGVTQTPRYLIKTRGQQVTLSCSPISGHRSVSWYQQTPGQGLQFLFEYFSETQRNKGNFPGRFSGRQFSNSRSEMNVSTLELGDSALYLCASSLPGLRSHSSYNEQFFGPGTRLTVL.

On this clonotype: It may be a read error: a sequence one base away is much more abundant. This chain uses TRBV20-1 with TRBJ2-7; TRBD2 aligns across 9 bases. The J call may be incorrect, as the DNA end agrees better with TRBJ2-1. There are 15 residues in the CDR3. Germline assignment: CDR1 DFQATT and CDR2 SNEGSKA (reference sequence). CDR3 DNA sequence: TGCAGTGCTAGAGCCGGGACTAGCAGAACCTACGAGCAGTTCTTC. This gives the protein CSARAGTSRTYEQFF.

This clonotype has more than one count but fewer than ten. The rearrangement links TRBV28 to TRBJ2-7, with D perhaps assigned TRBD1 or TRBD2 (5 bases each). Per germline, CDR1 MDHEN and CDR2 SYDVKM. V lost 5 bases and J lost 0, with 14 bases in between. This CDR3 comprises 15 residues. The CDR3 sequence is CASSGGYSSSYEQYF. The CDR3 bases are TGTGCCAGCAGTGGGGGTTATTCATCCTCCTACGAGCAGTACTTC.

This clonotype was counted at least ten times. J is TRBJ1-2 and V is TRBV5-1; unclear D gene. The CDR3 length is 14 residues. Germline assignment: CDR1 SGHRS and CDR2 YFSETQ. V was cut by 5 bases and J by 0 bases, with 11 bases left in between. Written as DNA, the CDR3 is TGCGCCAGCAGGCCGAGGATTGCTAACTATGGCTACACCTTC. This sequence encodes CASRPRIANYGYTF.

Only a few counts were recorded for this clonotype. This rearrangement joins TRBV18 to TRBJ2-7, with D possibly TRBD1 on 7 matching bases. CDR1 is KGHSH, CDR2 LQKENI, per germline. The V gene lost 1 base and the J gene lost 2 bases, with 15 bases spanning the gap. The CDR3 loop spans 16 amino acids. CDR3 in DNA: TGTGCCAGCTCACCACAGGAGGGACAGCGACCCTACGAGCAGTACTTC. Its translation is CASSPQEGQRPYEQYF.

This clonotype was seen a few times. The J gene is TRBJ2-5, the V gene TRBV30, with 8 bases lining up with TRBD2. After removal of 3 bases from V and 3 bases from J, the junction contained 9 bases not matched to a gene. Germline V lookup: CDR1 GTSNPN, CDR2 SVGIG (reference sequence). The CDR3 is made up of 15 amino acids. The CDR3 DNA sequence: TGTGCCTGGAGCGCTAGCGGGTTGAAAGAAGAGACCCAGTACTTC. This translates into CAWSASGLKEETQYF.